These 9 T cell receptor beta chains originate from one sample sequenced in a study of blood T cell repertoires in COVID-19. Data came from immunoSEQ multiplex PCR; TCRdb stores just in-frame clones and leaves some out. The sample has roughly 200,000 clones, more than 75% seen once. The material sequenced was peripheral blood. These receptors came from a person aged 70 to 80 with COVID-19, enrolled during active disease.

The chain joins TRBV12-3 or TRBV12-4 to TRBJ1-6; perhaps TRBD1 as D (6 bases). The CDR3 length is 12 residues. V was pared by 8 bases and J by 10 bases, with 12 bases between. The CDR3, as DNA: TGTGCCAGCGCAACAGGGCACTCACCCCTCCACTTT. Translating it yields CASATGHSPLHF.

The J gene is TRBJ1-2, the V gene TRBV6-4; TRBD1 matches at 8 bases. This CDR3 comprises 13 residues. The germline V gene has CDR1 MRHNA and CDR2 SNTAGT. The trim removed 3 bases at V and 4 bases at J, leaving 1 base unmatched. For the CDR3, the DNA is TGTGCCAGCAGTGAGGACAGGGTCTATGGCTACACCTTC. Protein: CASSEDRVYGYTF.

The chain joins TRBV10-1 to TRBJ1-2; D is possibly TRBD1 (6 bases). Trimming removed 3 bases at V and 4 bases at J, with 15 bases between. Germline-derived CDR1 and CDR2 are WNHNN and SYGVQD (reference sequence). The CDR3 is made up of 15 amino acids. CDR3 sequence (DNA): TGCGCCAGCAGTGAATTAGACAGGATCAGCTATGGCTACACCTTC. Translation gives CASSELDRISYGYTF.

CDR3 nucleotide sequence: TGTGCCAGTAGTAGACAGTTCTTCAATGAGCAGTTCTTC. Translation gives CASSRQFFNEQFF. The chain is built from TRBV19 and TRBJ2-1; D might be TRBD1 (5 bases). This CDR3 is built from 13 residues. Germline V gives CDR1 LNHDA, CDR2 SQIVND (reference sequence). V was pared by 4 bases and J by 6 bases, with 10 bases between.

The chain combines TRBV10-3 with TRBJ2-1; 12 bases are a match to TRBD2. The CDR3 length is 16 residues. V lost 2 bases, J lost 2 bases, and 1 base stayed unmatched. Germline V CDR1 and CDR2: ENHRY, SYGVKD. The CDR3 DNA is TGTGCCATCAGTGAGCCTAGCGGGAGGGCCTACAATGAGCAGTTCTTC. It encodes CAISEPSGRAYNEQFF.

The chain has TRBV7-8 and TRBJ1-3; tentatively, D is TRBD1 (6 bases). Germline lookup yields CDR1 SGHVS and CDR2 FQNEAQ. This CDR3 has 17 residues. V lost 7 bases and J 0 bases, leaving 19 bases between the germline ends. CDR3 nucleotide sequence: TGTGCCAGCACTAATTCCCCCACAGGGAGCTCTGGAAACACCATATATTTT. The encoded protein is CASTNSPTGSSGNTIYF.

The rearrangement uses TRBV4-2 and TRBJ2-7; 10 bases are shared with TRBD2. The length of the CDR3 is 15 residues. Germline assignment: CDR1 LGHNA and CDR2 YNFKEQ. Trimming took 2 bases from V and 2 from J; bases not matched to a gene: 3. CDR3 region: CASSQIAGGPYEQYF. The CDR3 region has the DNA TGTGCCAGCAGCCAAATAGCGGGAGGCCCCTACGAGCAGTACTTC.

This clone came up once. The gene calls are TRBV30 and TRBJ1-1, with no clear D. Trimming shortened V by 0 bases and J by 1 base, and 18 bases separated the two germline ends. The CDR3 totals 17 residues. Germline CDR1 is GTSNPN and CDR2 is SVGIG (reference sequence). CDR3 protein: CAWSVYPPGRSNTEAFF. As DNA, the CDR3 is TGTGCCTGGAGTGTATACCCCCCGGGGAGATCGAACACTGAAGCTTTCTTT.

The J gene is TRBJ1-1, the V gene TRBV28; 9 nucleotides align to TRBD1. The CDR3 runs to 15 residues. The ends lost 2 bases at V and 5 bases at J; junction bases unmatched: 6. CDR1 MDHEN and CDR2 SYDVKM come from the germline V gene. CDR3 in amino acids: CASSLTTGGRTEAFF. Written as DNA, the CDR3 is TGTGCCAGCAGTTTAACTACAGGGGGCAGAACTGAAGCTTTCTTT.